The 29 T cell receptor beta chains presented below share a single source sample, sequenced in a study of T cell responses to AZD1222 COVID-19 vaccine. Assay: immunoSEQ multiplex PCR; the TCRdb copy retains only in-frame clones and omits some. The table records approximately 120,000 clones, 87% of them present only once. Sequencing used peripheral blood, obtained on day 0 of AZD1222 vaccination. The receptors stem from an adult in good health.

CDR3 region: CASSPPGDSQPQHF. In DNA, the CDR3 is TGTGCCAGCTCACCACCAGGGGATAGTCAGCCCCAGCATTTT. V and J are TRBV18 and TRBJ1-5, with a tentative D call TRBD1 (5 bases). Germline values: CDR1 KGHSH, CDR2 LQKENI. This CDR3 spans 14 amino acids. Trimming stripped 0 bases from V and 6 bases from J, with 9 bases between.

The chain joins TRBV30 to TRBJ2-1; D ambiguous. V was trimmed by 1 base and J by 13 bases, leaving 17 bases between them. The germline gives CDR1 GTSNPN, CDR2 SVGIG (reference sequence). This CDR3 spans 13 amino acids. The CDR3 DNA is TGTGCCTGGAGTGAGACAACCGGTGCAGCCCAGTTCTTC. This gives the protein CAWSETTGAAQFF.

This clone came up once. This chain connects TRBV6-5 to TRBJ2-5; D possibly corresponds to TRBD1 (6 bases). V was pared by 4 bases and J by 5 bases, with 14 bases between. CDR1 and CDR2 from the germline V gene are MNHEY and SVGAGI. The CDR3 length is 14 residues. The CDR3 is CASSSENRVETQYF. CDR3 coding DNA: TGTGCCAGCAGTTCAGAAAACAGGGTTGAGACCCAGTACTTC.

The V and J genes are TRBV7-9 and TRBJ1-3, with D unresolved. V was shortened by 3 bases and J by 8 bases, with 8 bases between the two germline ends. CDR3 length: 12 amino acids. Germline loops: CDR1 SEHNR, CDR2 FQNEAQ (reference sequence). CDR3 region: CASSFSGDTIYF. The CDR3 DNA follows: TGTGCCAGCAGCTTTTCGGGAGACACCATATATTTT.

This clone was seen just once. The chain couples TRBV30 to TRBJ1-3; D gene unclear. V shed 2 bases and J shed 7 bases, with 15 bases lying between them. Per the germline V gene, CDR1 is GTSNPN and CDR2 is SVGIG (reference sequence). This CDR3 contains 14 residues. The CDR3 loop reads CAWSSWSPWNTIYF. CDR3 nucleotide sequence: TGTGCCTGGAGTTCTTGGTCCCCCTGGAACACCATATATTTT.

This rearrangement joins TRBV15 to TRBJ2-2; D is unclear. Germline V lookup: CDR1 LNHNV, CDR2 YYDKDF (reference sequence). V lost 2 bases, J lost 7 bases, and 8 bases lay in between. The CDR3 runs to 13 residues. This CDR3 is CATSRMGFGELFF. The CDR3, as DNA: TGTGCCACCAGCAGAATGGGTTTCGGGGAGCTGTTTTTT. Full variable domain (remainder filled in from reference TRBV15 and TRBJ2-2): DAMVIQNPRYQVTQFGKPVTLSCSQTLNHNVMYWYQQKSSQAPKLLFHYYDKDFNNEADTPDNFQSRRPNTSFCFLDIRSPGLGDTAMYLCATSRMGFGELFFGEGSRLTVL.

The chain joins TRBV4-3 to TRBJ1-3; D is unresolved. The CDR3 is 15 residues long. The V gene's germline CDR1 is LGHNA and CDR2 YSLEER. The ends were cut back, 4 bases at V and 3 bases at J, with 13 bases in the middle. The DNA for the CDR3 is TGCGCCAGCAGCCTAGAGGCCACGAATGGAAACACCATATATTTT. Protein: CASSLEATNGNTIYF.

The gene calls are TRBV7-6 and TRBJ1-6, with D possibly TRBD1 on 5 matching bases. The ends were cut back, 5 bases at V and 10 bases at J, with 21 bases in the middle. Germline-derived CDR1 and CDR2 are SGHVS and FNYEAQ. This CDR3 has 16 residues. The CDR3 here is CASSQLRAEVGSPLHF. CDR3 DNA: TGTGCCAGCAGCCAGCTCAGGGCGGAAGTGGGGTCACCCCTCCACTTT.

The chain links TRBV27 to TRBJ2-3; 9 bases fit TRBD1. Trimming took 11 bases from V and 3 from J; bases not matched to a gene: 9. Germline V gives CDR1 MNHEY, CDR2 SMNVEV (reference sequence). CDR3 length: 14 amino acids. The CDR3 reads CASTDRGSTDTQYF. DNA for the CDR3: TGTGCCTCTACGGACAGGGGAAGTACAGATACGCAGTATTTT.

The chain employs TRBV29-1 and TRBJ2-7; 9 bases align to TRBD1. Germline CDR1 reads SQVTM; CDR2 reads ANQGSEA. J lost 0 bases, V lost 7 bases, and 7 bases had no gene match. There are 14 residues in the CDR3. The CDR3 DNA reads TGCAGCGGAATCTCGGGACAGGGCTCCTACGAGCAGTACTTC. As protein: CSGISGQGSYEQYF.

V gene TRBV3-1 (or the pseudogene TRBV3-2) combines with J gene TRBJ2-3; TRBD1 matches 8 bases. The CDR3 is made up of 13 amino acids. Germline V CDR1 and CDR2: LGHDT, YNNKEL (reference sequence). After removal of 7 bases from V and 4 bases from J, the junction contained 4 bases not matched to a gene. CDR3 loop: CASTGGLADTQYF. Written as DNA, the CDR3 is TGTGCCAGCACAGGGGGCTTGGCAGATACGCAGTATTTT.

This clone has just one count. This rearrangement joins TRBV11-3 to TRBJ1-6; perhaps TRBD1 as D (6 bases). The V and J ends lost 5 bases and 7 bases respectively, with 9 bases between them. The germline CDR1 and CDR2 sequences are SGHNT and YENEEA. This CDR3 is built from 13 residues. CDR3 sequence (DNA): TGTGCCAGCAGCCGAGGGGGAAATTCACCCCTCCACTTT. Encoded protein: CASSRGGNSPLHF.

This clone was counted once. This chain uses TRBV7-9 with TRBJ1-6; 9 bases agree with TRBD1. This CDR3 spans 16 amino acids. The ends lost 5 bases at V and 8 bases at J; junction bases unmatched: 10. Germline-derived CDR1 and CDR2 are SEHNR and FQNEAQ (reference sequence). The CDR3 DNA sequence: TGTGCCAGCAGCCCTAACCCGGGACAGGGTCATTCACCCCTCCACTTT. Translation: CASSPNPGQGHSPLHF.

V and J are TRBV10-3 and TRBJ1-1, with 7 bases identical to TRBD1. Looked up from germline, CDR1 is ENHRY and CDR2 is SYGVKD. The CDR3 runs 15 residues. Trimming took 6 bases from V and 3 from J; bases not matched to a gene: 10. The CDR3 spells CAISLGQVPDTEAFF. The DNA for the CDR3 is TGTGCCATCAGCCTTGGACAGGTCCCGGACACTGAAGCTTTCTTT.

The V call is TRBV19, the J call TRBJ1-4; possibly TRBD1 for D (5 bases). The germline gives CDR1 LNHDA, CDR2 SQIVND (reference sequence). This CDR3 is built from 15 residues. V was cut by 5 bases and J by 4 bases, with 14 bases left in between. Written as DNA, the CDR3 is TGTGCCAGTAGTCCCTCGGACACCGTTAATGAAAAACTGTTTTTT. Translating it yields CASSPSDTVNEKLFF.

This clone was counted between two and nine times. V usage is TRBV6-2 or TRBV6-3 and J usage is TRBJ1-1, with TRBD1 matching 7 bases. J was trimmed by 5 bases and V by 3 bases; bases with no gene match: 9. This CDR3 region has 15 residues. Germline V lookup: CDR1 MNHEY, CDR2 SVGEGT. The CDR3 sequence: CASSYGRQGVTEAFF. The DNA for the CDR3 is TGTGCCAGCAGTTATGGTAGACAGGGAGTAACTGAAGCTTTCTTT.

The chain uses TRBV9 and TRBJ2-3, with 12 bases aligning to TRBD2. The J segment lost 6 bases and the V segment lost 4 bases, leaving 6 bases of the junction unmatched. CDR3 length equals 15 residues. In germline, CDR1 is SGDLS, CDR2 YYNGEE. CDR3 amino acids: CASSLRLAGEDTQYF. DNA for the CDR3: TGTGCCAGCAGCTTACGACTAGCGGGGGAGGATACGCAGTATTTT.

The V and J genes are TRBV2 and TRBJ2-5, with a tentative D call TRBD1 (5 bases). Germline assignment: CDR1 SNHLY and CDR2 FYNNEI. The CDR3 covers 14 residues. V was cut by 8 bases and J by 1 base, with 14 bases left in between. CDR3 loop: CASSVREVQETQYF. The DNA of the CDR3 is TGTGCCAGCTCGGTCAGGGAAGTCCAAGAGACCCAGTACTTC.

This clone was recorded only once. The chain combines TRBV7-9 with TRBJ2-3, with 7 positions matching TRBD1. The CDR3 sequence is 15 residues long. The germline gives CDR1 SEHNR, CDR2 FQNEAQ (reference sequence). After removal of 4 bases from V and 2 bases from J, the junction contained 6 bases not matched to a gene. CDR3 sequence: CASSSDEGATDTQYF. The CDR3 region has the DNA TGTGCCAGCAGCTCGGACGAGGGGGCCACAGATACGCAGTATTTT.

This chain joins TRBV7-2 and TRBJ2-2, with 8 bases identical to TRBD2. Losses at the gene ends were 5 bases for V and 4 bases for J; bases not matched to a gene: 9. CDR1 SGHTA and CDR2 FQGNSA come from the germline V gene. The CDR3 is made up of 16 amino acids. The CDR3 sequence: CASSPQAGVGTGELFF. In DNA form, the CDR3 reads TGTGCCAGCAGCCCCCAAGCGGGAGTGGGCACCGGGGAGCTGTTTTTT.

The rearrangement uses TRBV3-1 (or the pseudogene TRBV3-2) and TRBJ2-5; D is uncertain. The CDR3 loop spans 14 amino acids. Germline CDR1 reads LGHDT; CDR2 reads YNNKEL (reference sequence). V was cut by 1 base and J by 5 bases, with 11 bases left in between. The CDR3 sequence is CASSQVVPNETQYF. CDR3 DNA sequence: TGTGCCAGCAGCCAAGTTGTTCCGAACGAGACCCAGTACTTC.

By proportion, this clone is medium-sized. CDR3 sequence reads: CASSQEEAGGDEQYF. In DNA form, the CDR3 reads TGTGCCAGCAGCCAAGAGGAAGCCGGGGGCGACGAGCAGTACTTC. The J gene is TRBJ2-7, the V gene TRBV4-2; the D gene could be TRBD1 or TRBD2 (6 bases each). Per germline, CDR1 LGHNA and CDR2 YNFKEQ. The germline V and J ends were trimmed by 0 bases and 5 bases, with 14 bases remaining between them. The CDR3 totals 15 residues.

The chain is built from TRBV27 and TRBJ2-7; possible D gene TRBD1, 5 bases. CDR3 length: 11 amino acids. The germline gives CDR1 MNHEY, CDR2 SMNVEV (reference sequence). The germline V and J ends were trimmed by 10 bases and 4 bases, with 11 bases remaining between them. In DNA, the CDR3 is TGTGCCACCATTCAGGGATACGAGCAGTACTTC. Protein sequence: CATIQGYEQYF.

The chain has TRBV4-1 and TRBJ2-1, with D maybe TRBD2 (6 bases). This CDR3 comprises 13 residues. V was trimmed by 4 bases and J by 6 bases, leaving 10 bases between them. Germline lookup yields CDR1 MGHRA and CDR2 YSYEKL. CDR3 DNA: TGCGCCAGCAGCCGAATGGGGGGCAATGAGCAGTTCTTC. This codes for CASSRMGGNEQFF.

The chain recombines TRBV28 with TRBJ1-3; D remains unclear. CDR3 length equals 12 residues. Germline CDR1 reads MDHEN; CDR2 reads SYDVKM. V lost 1 base and J 8 bases, leaving 6 bases between the germline ends. CDR3 in amino acids: CASSLSGHTIYF. Written as DNA, the CDR3 is TGTGCCAGCAGTTTATCCGGCCACACCATATATTTT.

The genes are TRBV28 and TRBJ2-1; D may be TRBD2 (6 bases). The V end was cut by 5 bases, the J end by 6 bases, with 17 bases between. The CDR3 is 15 amino acids. Germline V CDR1 and CDR2: MDHEN, SYDVKM. CDR3 sequence: CASSPGDLSGNEQFF. The DNA of the CDR3 is TGTGCCAGCAGTCCGGGGGACCTTAGCGGCAATGAGCAGTTCTTC.

The chain carries TRBV28 and TRBJ1-3; TRBD1 might be the D (5 bases). CDR3 length: 15 amino acids. CDR1 is MDHEN and CDR2 is SYDVKM in the germline V gene. Trimming took 3 bases from V and 6 from J, leaving 15 bases between them. CDR3 sequence reads: CASSFRQGGKNTIYF. The CDR3 DNA reads TGTGCCAGCAGTTTCCGGCAGGGTGGGAAAAACACCATATATTTT. The full variable domain, completed using reference TRBV28 and TRBJ1-3, is DVKVTQSSRYLVKRTGEKVFLECVQDMDHENMFWYRQDPGLGLRLIYFSYDVKMKEKGDIPEGYSVSREKKERFSLILESASTNQTSMYLCASSFRQGGKNTIYFGEGSWLTVV.

The genes are TRBV7-3 and TRBJ1-6; no reliable D call. Trimming cost V 8 bases and J 10 bases, with 15 bases left between them. Germline lookup yields CDR1 SGHTA and CDR2 FQGTGA. The CDR3 has 13 amino acids. CDR3 in amino acids: CASGQELDSPLHF. CDR3 DNA sequence: TGTGCCAGCGGGCAAGAGTTGGACTCACCCCTCCACTTT.

V usage is TRBV11-2 and J usage is TRBJ2-7, with TRBD2 matching 11 bases. The V and J ends lost 5 bases and 4 bases, in that order; junction bases with no gene match: 7. This CDR3 is 15 amino acids long. Germline V CDR1 and CDR2: SGHAT, FQNNGV. CDR3 amino acids: CASSTIAGGPYEQYF. The CDR3 nucleotides are TGTGCCAGCAGCACTATAGCGGGAGGGCCTTACGAGCAGTACTTC.